The 13 T cell receptor beta chains given below trace back to one sample, sequenced in a study of control samples from healthy donors and cancer patients (TCRdb year 2020). The library was generated by the immunoSEQ multiplex PCR assay. The source is immuneACCESS, and TCRdb retained only in-frame sequences with V and J called. Part of the clones is not carried over; for the studies checked, unresolved V genes explain less than half of this, and the remainder is unexplained. The table for this sample lists 230,000 or so clones; 85% to 95% of them were counted only once. Of the sample, approximately 1.5% is held by the ten largest clones. Sequenced material: blood. Receptors were obtained from a man aged 45-65 years in good health.

The rearrangement uses TRBV19 and TRBJ2-5; D is ambiguous. Per the germline V gene, CDR1 is LNHDA and CDR2 is SQIVND (reference sequence). V lost 8 bases and J lost 4, with 8 bases in between. The CDR3 loop spans 11 amino acids. The CDR3 coding sequence is TGTGCCAGTGCCAACGGAGAGACCCAGTACTTC. This sequence encodes CASANGETQYF.

DNA of the CDR3: TGTGCCAGCAGCCAAGATTCGTACACAGGATCCACTATCTATAATTCACCCCTCCACTTT. This translates into CASSQDSYTGSTIYNSPLHF. The rearrangement joins TRBV4-2 to TRBJ1-6; maybe TRBD1 (5 bases). The germline V and J ends were trimmed by 0 bases and 3 bases, with 21 bases remaining between them. The germline CDR1 and CDR2 sequences are LGHNA and YNFKEQ. The CDR3 is 20 residues long.

This clone was observed a few times. The genes are TRBV7-9 and TRBJ1-1, with D maybe TRBD1 (5 bases). The V end lost 3 bases, the J end lost 7 bases, and 9 bases lay between the germline ends. This CDR3 is built from 12 residues. Germline CDR1 and CDR2: SEHNR and FQNEAQ (reference sequence). Here the CDR3 reads CASSFGTDEAFF. In DNA form, the CDR3 reads TGTGCCAGCAGCTTTGGGACCGATGAAGCTTTCTTT.

V and J are TRBV6-5 and TRBJ2-7; 7 bases are a match to TRBD2. The CDR3 length is 14 residues. V lost 6 bases to trimming and J lost 0 bases; unmatched junction nucleotides: 5. Germline values: CDR1 MNHEY, CDR2 SVGAGI. DNA for the CDR3: TGTGCCAGCAGCCCCGGGGGGTTCTCCTACGAGCAGTACTTC. This sequence encodes CASSPGGFSYEQYF.

In this sample, this clone turned up once. The J gene is TRBJ1-1, the V gene TRBV30; 8 bases align to TRBD1. Per the germline V gene, CDR1 is GTSNPN and CDR2 is SVGIG (reference sequence). This CDR3 is 14 amino acids long. The CDR3 spells CALAPTGVITEAFF. The CDR3 nucleotides read TGTGCTCTGGCCCCGACAGGGGTTATTACTGAAGCTTTCTTT.

This clone is a singleton in its sample. The chain employs TRBV13 and TRBJ2-7, with no clear D. Per germline, CDR1 PRHDT and CDR2 FYEKMQ (reference sequence). The CDR3 spans 13 residues. The V and J ends lost 6 bases and 3 bases respectively, with 12 bases between them. The CDR3 coding sequence is TGTGCCAGCAGGCATAGGAAGGGCTACGAGCAGTACGTC. Translated, it gives CASRHRKGYEQYV.

This clone appeared a single time. The rearrangement joins TRBV24-1 to TRBJ2-1; 8 bases fit TRBD2. This CDR3 region has 17 residues. CDR1 is KGHDR and CDR2 is SFDVKD in the germline V gene. The J segment lost 1 base and the V segment lost 4 bases, leaving 8 bases of the junction unmatched. The CDR3 here is CATSEVAGGGSYNEQFF. CDR3 bases: TGTGCCACCAGTGAAGTAGCGGGCGGGGGGTCCTACAATGAGCAGTTCTTC.

This sequence joins TRBV15 and TRBJ2-2, with unresolved D. This CDR3 is 16 amino acids long. Trimming pared 0 bases from V and 4 bases from J, leaving 12 bases between. Germline CDR1 is LNHNV and CDR2 is YYDKDF (reference sequence). The CDR3 protein is CATSRDRGLVTGELFF. In DNA, the CDR3 is TGTGCCACCAGCAGAGATCGTGGGTTGGTCACCGGGGAGCTGTTTTTT.

The gene calls are TRBV28 and TRBJ1-2, with D possibly TRBD1 on 5 matching bases. Germline assignment: CDR1 MDHEN and CDR2 SYDVKM. The CDR3 extends over 16 amino acids. With 3 bases removed from V and 2 bases from J, the gap between germline ends came to 16 bases. For the CDR3, the DNA is TGTGCCAGCAGTTTTCTCCCGACAGATAGGAACTATGGCTACACCTTC. Translating gives CASSFLPTDRNYGYTF.

The chain combines TRBV3-1 (or the pseudogene TRBV3-2) with TRBJ2-5; D ambiguous. The CDR3 consists of 12 residues. The germline gives CDR1 LGHDT, CDR2 YNNKEL (reference sequence). The V and J ends lost 1 base and 5 bases respectively, with 5 bases between them. This CDR3 reads CASSQGYETQYF. The CDR3 bases are TGTGCCAGCAGCCAAGGGTACGAGACCCAGTACTTC.

The sample holds a few counts of this clone. The chain employs TRBV27 and TRBJ1-2, with a tentative D call TRBD1 (5 bases). The CDR3 sequence is 13 residues long. The germline V gene has CDR1 MNHEY and CDR2 SMNVEV (reference sequence). V was trimmed by 7 bases and J by 5 bases, leaving 14 bases between them. In DNA, the CDR3 is TGTGCCAGCAAAACGGGGGGAGGGTATGGCTACACCTTC. Its protein is CASKTGGGYGYTF.

This sequence joins TRBV4-2 and TRBJ2-7; TRBD1 matches at 7 bases. The CDR3 has 14 amino acids. Germline CDR1 and CDR2: LGHNA and YNFKEQ. The trim removed 5 bases at V and 6 bases at J, leaving 10 bases unmatched. CDR3 loop: CASSFGTEAPEQYF. CDR3 coding DNA: TGTGCCAGCAGCTTTGGGACAGAGGCCCCCGAGCAGTACTTC.

The chain links TRBV5-1 to TRBJ2-2; D unresolved. The CDR3 sequence is 15 residues long. From germline, CDR1 is SGHRS and CDR2 YFSETQ. With 2 bases removed from V and 2 bases from J, the gap between germline ends came to 10 bases. The CDR3 DNA reads TGCGCCAGCAGCTTCGGTCGCAGCAACACCGGGGAGCTGTTTTTT. Protein: CASSFGRSNTGELFF.